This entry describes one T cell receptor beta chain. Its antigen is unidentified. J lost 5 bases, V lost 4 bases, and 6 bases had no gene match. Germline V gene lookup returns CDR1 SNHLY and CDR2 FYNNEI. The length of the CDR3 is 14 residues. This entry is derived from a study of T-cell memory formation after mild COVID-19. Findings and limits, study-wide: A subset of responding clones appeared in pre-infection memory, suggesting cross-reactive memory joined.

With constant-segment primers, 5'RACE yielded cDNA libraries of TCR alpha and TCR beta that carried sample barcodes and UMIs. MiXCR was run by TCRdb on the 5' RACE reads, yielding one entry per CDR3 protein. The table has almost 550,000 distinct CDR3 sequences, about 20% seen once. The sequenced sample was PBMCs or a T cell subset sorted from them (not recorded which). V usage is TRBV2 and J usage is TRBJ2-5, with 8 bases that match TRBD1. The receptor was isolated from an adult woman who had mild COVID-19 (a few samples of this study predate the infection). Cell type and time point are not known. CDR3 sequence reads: CASSGAGGRETQYF. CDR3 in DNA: TGTGCCAGCAGTGGGGCAGGGGGCCGGGAGACCCAGTACTTC.